A selection of T cell receptor beta chains follows, all from one sample in a study of T cell repertoires in cytomegalovirus infection. MiXCR was run by TCRdb on the reads, yielding one entry per CDR3 protein. The top ten clones hold roughly three fifths of a sample with 200,000 to 250,000 distinct CDR3 sequences, around 40% of them seen once. Their antigens remain unidentified. Sequences were derived from CD8+ T cells from cultured PBMCs, sampled from culture after CMV antigen stimulation. Receptor source: a human donor in good health (CMV status not recorded). Some clones in this sample may be carry-over from other donors' samples. Each CDR3 is given with its conserved first and last residue.

j_call | v_call | cdr3_aa
TRBJ1-5 | TRBV28 | CASSNPRASNQPQHF
TRBJ2-1 | TRBV10-3 | CAISELRTPGEQFF
TRBJ2-1 | TRBV7-8 | CASSLDIGGEQFF
TRBJ1-1 | TRBV13 | CASRLPRKNTEAFF
TRBJ2-2 | TRBV27 | CASSAARGIGELFF
TRBJ2-2 | TRBV20-1 | CSARTLGDRQNTGELFF
TRBJ2-7 | TRBV3-1 | CASSQNEGPYEQYF
TRBJ2-3 | TRBV27 | CASSHTTGTGTTDTQYF
TRBJ2-2 | TRBV7-9 | CASSSGLAGGSNTGELFF
TRBJ2-7 | TRBV28 | CASSHQFIGKSSYEQYF
TRBJ1-1 | TRBV7-2 | CASSLPHRLGPARYTEAFF
TRBJ2-1 | TRBV7-8 | CASSLTGITYNEQFF
TRBJ2-2 | TRBV4-1 | CASSQVSGLVRTEELFF
TRBJ2-5 | TRBV28 | CASSSQGPLRTQGETQYF
TRBJ2-3 | TRBV2 | CASSGQGSDTQYF
TRBJ2-5 | TRBV7-8 | CASSFPDETQYF
TRBJ2-5 | TRBV7-4 | CASSLEGTQETQYF
TRBJ2-6 | TRBV9 | CASSGTGADGANVLTF
TRBJ1-2 | TRBV11-1 | CASSSGDSLYGYTF
TRBJ1-1 | TRBV4-1 | CASSQVIRVPNTEAFF
TRBJ2-3 | TRBV27 | CASSPPDRVTDTQYF
TRBJ2-1 | TRBV11-2 | CASSIGLRDREYEQFF
TRBJ2-1 | TRBV20-1 | CSARDGVWGNEQFF
TRBJ2-3 | TRBV7-3 | CASSLLAGSTDTQYF
TRBJ1-3 | TRBV7-4 | CASSPSWAVGNTIHF
TRBJ1-1 | TRBV6-1 | CASSPQGGWVMNTEAFF
TRBJ2-7 | TRBV7-2 | CASSFDWTANGHEQYF
TRBJ1-2 | TRBV27 | CASSLMGDRIYGYTF